This TCR beta chain was recorded in a study of cytomegalovirus exposure and HLA in healthy donors (dated by TCRdb to 2016 to 2017). For the study in its entirety: In an earlier analysis of about 560 of the donors, about 260 Gb of sequence data and about 110 million unique TCR beta sequences from about 190 million T cells were reported. Across about 380 genotyped donors of the cohort, an average of approximately 200,000 unique TCR beta nucleotide sequences per donor were sequenced, and roughly a sixth of those sequences were non-productive. A later genetic analysis used genome-wide SNP genotypes for about 60% of the roughly 700 donors, treating that subset as a discovery cohort. In an earlier analysis of around 540 of the donors, high-throughput TCR beta sequencing was used to judge whether each TCR beta V gene segment behaved as functional or pseudogenic. All discovery cohort repertoires had been generated on a single sequencing platform. Because of strong linkage in the cohort, roughly five DR-DQ haplotypes were treated as single units for association and clustering. Rather than drawing on any new phenotypic data, the later analysis identified candidate immune exposures from TCR beta sequences and the way those sequences occurred across donors. Using immunosequencing, the study profiled T cell repertoires from around 680 subjects and related those repertoires to cytomegalovirus serostatus. An early release that covered more than 550 HLA-typed donors contained approximately 290 gigabases of sequencing data and approximately 85 million unique TCR sequences. Class I and class II HLA loci were covered by the typing at four-digit resolution. Alongside the repertoire data, information on donor age, sex, ethnicity and CMV serostatus was compiled. Among the roughly 370 genotyped donors, around 79% belonged to the genetic ancestry cluster associated with self-reported Caucasian donors. The study aimed to test whether signatures of past pathogen exposure could be identified by cataloging public T cell receptors. To predict cytomegalovirus infection status, the study brought together high-throughput TCR immunosequencing, statistical association of individual TCRs with disease status, and machine learning. A later analysis re-analyzed previously published TCR beta repertoires from 600 to 850 donors and added high-resolution HLA genotyping to study TCR occurrence patterns. Typing coverage varied by locus: about 629-630 donors for A, B, C, DRB1 and DQB1; about 520 for DQA1; more than 600 for DPA1; more than 450 for DPB1. Along with the roughly 670-subject first cohort, a separate validation cohort of some 130 different subjects was used. What the authors observed across the whole study: According to a later analysis, most CMV-associated TCR beta chains appeared to be HLA-restricted, and the HLA associations seemed to be driven largely by CMV exposure. CMV serostatus was the only immune exposure information available for the cohort. In both the original and validation cohorts, the classifier was reported to diagnose cytomegalovirus status with high specificity and sensitivity. A later analysis reported that several top co-occurrence clusters appeared linked to parvovirus B19, influenza, CMV and Epstein-Barr virus. In an earlier analysis of 587 of the donors, most TCR beta V segments appeared in productive rearrangements about 87% or about 30% of the time, broadly matching IMGT annotations. In this cohort, only TCR beta chains were sequenced, and detectable features were limited by the absence of alpha or paired-chain data. In a later analysis, HLA-associated TCR beta chains showed more clonal expansion and lower generation probabilities than non-associated chains that were equally common. In a later genetic analysis, a missense DCLRE1C variant was associated with V-gene and J-gene trimming of TCR beta chains, and the association was replicated in an independent cohort. Because counts were too low, about 18 rarely observed V segments, including chromosome 9 orphons, were left out of the earlier analysis of 587 of the donors. The study listed 150 to 200 TCR beta chains as associated with cytomegalovirus. Most TCR sequences were seen in very few donors, while some public TCRs were found in many individuals. Assigning TCR associations to individual alleles was difficult when HLA alleles, especially DR and DQ, strongly co-occurred. The authors suggested that the approach could potentially be extended to other disease states and immunological phenotypes. Correlated functional status among segregating V segments might be attributable to linkage disequilibrium, but an unknown experimental factor could not be ruled out. Because HLA typing was unavailable for some donors at each locus, only the typed subset was used in association tests. A further reported finding was that TCR beta sequences accurately predicted the HLA-A and HLA-B alleles for most subjects in the first cohort. In a later analysis, the rate of TCR association differed among HLA loci, with DRB1 alleles having the most associated TCRs and HLA-C alleles having the fewest. Some IMGT-functional V segments, including TRBV6-2 and TRBV6-3, could not be distinguished by the 87-base-pair reads and were therefore excluded. In a later analysis, around 15,000 TCR beta sequences were associated with specific HLA alleles at a false discovery rate of 0.05. Roughly uniform sequencing depth across donors was assumed in presence/absence analyses, although this assumption may not hold. According to a later genetic analysis, donors in an Asian-associated ancestry cluster had fewer N-insertions in productive TCRs than the roughly 660-donor mean. Three of the identified cytomegalovirus-associated TCR beta chains were confirmed in vitro to be specific for cytomegalovirus antigens. A cluster of highly shared sequence variants was judged likely to represent a technical artifact of the sequencing pipeline.

Concerning this clone: The antigen it binds to is not known. Qualities for individual bases were not recorded, and no much larger clone is one base off.

The cohort was made up of under 800 healthy bone marrow donors. All cohort members were sampled while nominally healthy, although unrecorded immune exposures were likely present. The donor tested CMV seronegative and was one of the 352 seronegative cohort members. A peripheral blood sample was collected from each donor, and TCR beta sequencing was performed on peripheral blood mononuclear cells. The Qiagen DNeasy Blood Extraction Kit was used to extract genomic DNA from the blood cell samples. Libraries were made using the immunoSEQ multiplex PCR assay. The multiplex PCR relied on a mix of 60 forward primers for TCR Vbeta segments and 13 reverse primers for TCR Jbeta segments. A multiplex PCR assay on genomic DNA amplified the CDR3 region of rearranged TCR beta genes. Amplified TCR beta libraries were sequenced as 87-base-pair reads on the Illumina HiSeq System. As for how the authors treated the data: In a later analysis, tens of millions of unique TCR beta chains were counted across the 666 repertoires, and some 10 million of these chains were shared by at least two donors. To remove PCR and sequencing errors, raw reads were error-corrected and collapsed into unique sequences using a nearest-neighbor algorithm that merged closely related sequences. To assign V, D and J gene segments, CDR3 sequences were aligned to IMGT reference sequences. For a sequence to be retained, a match of at least six nucleotides was required to both a V gene segment and a J gene segment. Rearrangements were called productive when the CDR3 lacked stop codons and stayed in frame with V and J; all others were non-productive. Following IMGT convention, CDR3 was defined as the stretch from the second conserved V-encoded cysteine to the conserved J-encoded phenylalanine. The earlier analysis of about 530 of the donors excluded any sequence lacking an unambiguous match to a single V gene segment. In an earlier analysis of some 590 of the donors, a V segment was called functional when productive rearrangements were above 56.7%, and segregating when the standard deviation between donors exceeded 5%. A statistical classification framework was built for diagnosing cytomegalovirus status from the catalog of TCR beta chain sequences. A later analysis assigned V and J genes by comparing TCR nucleotide sequences with IMGT/GENE-DB human TR gene sequences. In a later analysis, CDR3 sequences and most-parsimonious VDJ recombination scenarios were assigned using the TCRdist pipeline. In a later analysis, each TCR beta chain was defined by its CDR3 amino acid sequence together with its V-gene family, and reads without a unique V-gene family were excluded. As a way to deal with suspected cross-contamination and a sequencing artifact, a later analysis dropped 640 or so nucleotide sequences that were highly shared and had low generation probability. For each public chain, a later analysis derived a clonal expansion index from normalized ranks of inferred template counts within each repertoire. In a later analysis, generation probabilities were computed using a VDJ recombination model fitted to out-of-frame rearrangements, and the results were checked against IGoR. A later analysis scored TCR-TCR, TCR-HLA and TCR-CMV co-occurrence with hypergeometric tests, applying a repertoire-size bias correction to TCR pairs. A later analysis estimated false discovery rates by permuting HLA or CMV assignments 20 times. In a later analysis, co-occurring TCRs were grouped using DBSCAN, and TCRdist sequence similarity was added for clustering within HLA-allele-positive subsets. Repertoires with fewer than 30,000 or more than 120,000 public chains were left out of co-occurrence clustering, as were five repertoires with anomalous nucleotide sharing. Not all clones reach the TCRdb copy of this immuneACCESS table, which keeps in-frame sequences only. Checked studies attribute under half of the gap to unresolved V genes and leave the rest unexplained. The D gene and trimming were derived from the DNA, and the V and J assignments and clone size from that table. For this sample there are 150,000 to 250,000 clones; 85% appear just once. The ten largest clones add up to 2.3% of the sample.

From cysteine to phenylalanine, the CDR3 is 14 amino acids long. Only CDR3 DNA remains: 42 bases, in frame from the first base. From a lookup of the germline V gene, CDR1 and CDR2 are MNHNS and SASEGT. V gives up 9 bases and J gives up 0 bases, and the segment between their germline ends measures 13 bases. Source material: PBMCs. The V and J genes are TRBV6-1 and TRBJ2-3; a tentative D call is TRBD2 (6 bases match). This clonotype originated in a woman aged 50 to 65 in good health and CMV-seronegative. Read as DNA, the sequence is TGTGCCAGTGGGGGAGGAGGTAGCACAGATACGCAGTATTTT. The encoded protein is CASGGGGSTDTQYF.